The TCR beta chain described here comes from a study of CD8 T cells in ankylosing spondylitis. The study, taken as a whole, reports: One TCR beta motif, made up of roughly eight highly homologous variants, appeared characteristic of ankylosing spondylitis blood.

In the case of this clonotype: What it binds is not known.

TCRdb redid the calling of the 5' RACE reads with MiXCR, one entry per CDR3 protein. The sample carries over 600,000 distinct CDR3 sequences, roughly 20% recorded once. CDR1 and CDR2 (germline): DFQATT, SNEGSKA (reference sequence). CDR3 length equals 15 residues. Specimen: blood, either unsorted or a sorted T cell fraction (not recorded which). The J gene is TRBJ1-1, the V gene TRBV20-1, with TRBD1 identical over 11 bases. The TCR originated in a male donor with ankylosing spondylitis. The CDR3 nucleotides read TGCAGCCTGGACAGGGGGCACATGGGGGGCACTGAAGCTTTCTTT. Its protein product is CSLDRGHMGGTEAFF.